These 6 T cell receptor beta chains came from one sample sequenced in a study of T cell clonotyping in hematopoietic cell transplantation. Data came from immunoSEQ multiplex PCR; TCRdb stores just in-frame clones and leaves some out. In the table there are thousands of clones, roughly 70% of which are singletons. The sample consisted of PBMCs, taken 180 days after allogeneic stem cell transplant. The receptors originated from a male patient in his fifties who had an allogeneic stem cell transplant from an unrelated donor, so the T cells may come from the graft donor. Some clones in this sample may be carry-over from other donors' samples.

Only one count was recorded for this clone. The gene calls are TRBV6-6 and TRBJ2-7; a weak D match, TRBD2 (5 bases). Germline V gene lookup returns CDR1 MNHNY and CDR2 SVGAGI (reference sequence). Trimming took 0 bases from V and 4 from J, leaving 10 bases between them. The CDR3 totals 14 residues. In nucleotides, the CDR3 is TGTGCCAGCAGTTACTCCGGGATGGGATACGAGCAGTACTTC. Encoded protein: CASSYSGMGYEQYF.

This sequence joins TRBV7-9 and TRBJ2-5, with D hard to call. V lost 5 bases to trimming and J lost 1 base, with 5 bases between them. CDR3 length: 12 amino acids. CDR1 and CDR2 (germline): SEHNR, FQNEAQ (reference sequence). CDR3 sequence: CASSASQETQYF. In nucleotides, the CDR3 is TGTGCCAGCAGCGCTTCCCAAGAGACCCAGTACTTC. Combining the CDR3 with reference TRBV7-9 and TRBJ2-5 gives the whole variable domain DTGVSQNPRHKITKRGQNVTFRCDPISEHNRLYWYRQTLGQGPEFLTYFQNEAQLEKSRLLSDRFSAERPKGSFSTLEIQRTEQGDSAMYLCASSASQETQYFGPGTRLLVL.

The J gene is TRBJ2-7, the V gene TRBV7-2; D is tentatively TRBD1 or TRBD2 (5 bases each). Germline V CDR1 and CDR2: SGHTA, FQGNSA. V lost 2 bases and J 3 bases, leaving 14 bases between the germline ends. The CDR3 loop spans 15 amino acids. DNA for the CDR3: TGTGCCAGCAGCTTATTAGGTCGGGACGGCTACGAGCAGTACTTC. It specifies CASSLLGRDGYEQYF.

This clone was detected only once. The chain is built from TRBV28 and TRBJ2-1; 8 positions match TRBD2. The V and J ends lost 8 bases and 5 bases, in that order; junction bases with no gene match: 11. This CDR3 has 15 residues. The germline gives CDR1 MDHEN, CDR2 SYDVKM. The CDR3 is CASLDGSGIDNEQFF. The DNA of the CDR3 is TGTGCCAGCCTCGACGGTAGCGGGATCGACAATGAGCAGTTCTTC.

The chain joins TRBV6-5 to TRBJ2-3; a weak D match, TRBD1 (6 bases). This CDR3 contains 13 residues. From germline, CDR1 is MNHEY and CDR2 SVGAGI. The V and J ends lost 8 bases and 5 bases respectively, with 14 bases between them. CDR3 protein: CASQSTGRDTQYF. The CDR3 coding sequence is TGTGCCAGCCAAAGTACAGGGCGAGATACGCAGTATTTT.

The rearrangement links TRBV19 to TRBJ2-3; D is possibly TRBD2 (6 bases). CDR3 length: 14 residues. V lost 5 bases and J lost 0, with 9 bases in between. Germline CDR1 and CDR2: LNHDA and SQIVND (reference sequence). The CDR3 bases are TGTGCCAGTAGTGTGGCGGGGAGCACAGATACGCAGTATTTT. This sequence encodes CASSVAGSTDTQYF.